This T cell receptor (beta chain) was observed in a study of blood T cell repertoires in COVID-19. Using immunoSEQ multiplex PCR, the repertoire was profiled, and TCRdb retains in-frame clones only, with some absent. The data contain approximately 150,000 clones, roughly 87% of them singletons. The V end was cut by 4 bases, the J end by 6 bases, with 12 bases between. From germline, CDR1 is SEHNR and CDR2 FQNEAQ (reference sequence). The CDR3 runs 13 residues. The TCR originated in a woman in her forties or fifties with acute or convalescent COVID-19. Sequencing was done on a sample of peripheral blood. The gene calls are TRBV7-9 and TRBJ1-2, with D possibly being TRBD1 (6 bases). The CDR3 protein is CASSSEQGHGYTF. The CDR3 bases are TGTGCCAGCAGCTCCGAACAGGGTCATGGCTACACCTTC.